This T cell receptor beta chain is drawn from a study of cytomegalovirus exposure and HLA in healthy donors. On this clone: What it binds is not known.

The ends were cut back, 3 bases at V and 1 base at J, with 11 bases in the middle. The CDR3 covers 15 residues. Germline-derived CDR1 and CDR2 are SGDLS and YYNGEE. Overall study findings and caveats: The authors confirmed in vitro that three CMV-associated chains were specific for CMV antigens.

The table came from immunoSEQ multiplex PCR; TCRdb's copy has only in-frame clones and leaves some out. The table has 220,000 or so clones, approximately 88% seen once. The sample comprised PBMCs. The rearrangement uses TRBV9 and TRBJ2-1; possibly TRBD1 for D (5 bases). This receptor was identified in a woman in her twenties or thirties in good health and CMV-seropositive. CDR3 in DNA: TGTGCCAGCAGCGCTGCTGGGGCATCCTACAATGAGCAGTTCTTC. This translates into CASSAAGASYNEQFF. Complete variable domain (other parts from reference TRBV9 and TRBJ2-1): DSGVTQTPKHLITATGQRVTLRCSPRSGDLSVYWYQQSLDQGLQFLIQYYNGEERAKGNILERFSAQQFPDLHSELNLSSLELGDSALYFCASSAAGASYNEQFFGPGTRLTVL.